This T cell receptor (beta chain) was documented in a study of T cell responses to AZD1222 COVID-19 vaccine (dated by TCRdb to about 2021). As for the study more broadly: AZD1222 recipients with second doses at about 4 weeks or about 12 weeks were pooled, because spike-specific TCR depth and breadth did not differ between schedules. Trial participants were enrolled by age into subgroups of 18-55, 56-69 and 70-plus years, and about 150, 27 and 61 TCR-sequenced participants, respectively, were included in these subgroups. TCR sequencing covered 233 trial participants: 200 to 220 given two doses of AZD1222 and about 26 given two doses of MenACWY control vaccine. The paper's findings and limits, for the study overall: Vaccine-associated CD4 TCRs spanned the whole spike protein, with dominant responses in regions 160-218 and 743-854. Nearly half of unique spike-specific TCRs reportedly recognized epitopes outside regions mutated in the B.1.351 and B.1.1.7 variants. Participants were mostly white British and included more females than males, and it was suggested by the authors that clonal diversity may have been underestimated. The 56-69-year group was small, and its depth increase did not reach significance, likely because of low power. No day 14 peak-response samples were available, so repertoires were characterized only after the peak T cell response. Only 5 to 7 AZD1222 recipients were SARS-CoV-2 seropositive at baseline, limiting conclusions about previously exposed vaccinees. After two AZD1222 doses, both the breadth and the depth of spike-specific TCRs were significantly higher than at day 0 and than in MenACWY recipients.

The CDR3 regions of human TCRbeta chains were subjected to immunosequencing. The published analysis was carried out like this. TCRs in the repertoires were compared against a reference library of SARS-CoV-2-specific TCRs that had been generated with the MIRA antigen-specificity platform. Breadth was defined as the fraction of unique TCRs that were SARS-CoV-2-associated, and depth was defined as the fraction of total T cells that were SARS-CoV-2-associated. Using the MIRA data, each spike-specific TCR was mapped to the spike region that the TCR reacts to and placed in a CD4 or CD8 class. Log10-transformed breadth and depth values were compared by one-way ANOVA with Sidak's multiple comparisons tests. This immuneACCESS table, as held by TCRdb, lists in-frame sequences with V and J called but not all clones. Of the missing ones, under half trace to an unresolved V gene in checked studies; the others have no known cause. The V and J calls and clone size are taken from that table; D and trimming were inferred from the DNA. This sample has fewer than 120,000 clones in its table, and about 85% of those were observed once. Of the sample, 3.2% is held by the ten largest clones.

A word on this clone: Its binding antigen is unknown. Per-nucleotide qualities are absent, and no much larger clonotype sits a single base away.

The label giving this sample's time point can be read as: baseline before first vaccination. Vaccinee samples were obtained from the UK trials COV001 and COV002, which included a single-blind randomized controlled phase 2/3 trial of AZD1222 (ChAdOx1 nCoV-19) in healthy adults. Trial participant PBMC samples were collected at day 0 and day 28 after the second dose for TCRbeta chain sequencing. The sequencing here drew on peripheral blood, taken on day 0 of AZD1222 vaccination. The source is an adult in good health.

The nucleotides are TGTGCCAGTAGTAGCCAGGGTTACACTGAAGCTTTCTTT. Its protein reads: CASSSQGYTEAFF. The chain is encoded by TRBV19 joined to TRBJ1-1; a tentative D match to TRBD1 spans 5 bases. Counted from cysteine to phenylalanine, this CDR3 has 13 amino acids. The read is trimmed to its CDR3 DNA, 39 bases read in frame from base 1. Trimming takes 4 bases from V and 3 bases from J, and the germline ends sit 9 bases apart. From a lookup of the germline V gene (reference sequence), CDR1 and CDR2 are LNHDA and SQIVND.